These 13 T cell receptor beta chains came from one sample sequenced in a study of Graves' ophthalmopathy and Graves' hyperthyroidism. The TCR beta CDR3 regions underwent amplification from RNA transcripts. HTBI primers served in a first-round RT-PCR, which a second-round multiplex PCR followed. TCRdb re-called the multiplex PCR reads with MiXCR, one entry per CDR3 protein. The sample has fewer than 350,000 distinct CDR3 sequences, about a sixth seen once. The sequenced sample was peripheral blood. The receptors derive from an adult man with Graves' ophthalmopathy.

This clonotype was recorded many times. The chain uses TRBV27 and TRBJ2-2; D not resolved. V was cut by 0 bases and J by 6 bases, with 14 bases left in between. Germline V gene data show CDR1 as MNHEY and CDR2 as SMNVEV (reference sequence). This CDR3 region has 16 residues. This chain's CDR3 is CASSLSRTVASGELFF. In DNA form, the CDR3 reads TGTGCCAGCAGTTTATCCCGTACCGTTGCCTCCGGGGAGCTGTTTTTT.

The V gene is TRBV7-9, the J gene TRBJ2-7; TRBD1 might be the D (6 bases). CDR1 and CDR2 (germline): SEHNR, FQNEAQ (reference sequence). The CDR3 has 15 amino acids. V lost 0 bases, J lost 1 base, and 10 bases lay in between. As DNA, the CDR3 is TGTGCCAGCAGCTTAGCGGGGACAACTTCCTACGAGCAGTACTTC. Protein sequence: CASSLAGTTSYEQYF. The whole variable domain, remainder taken from reference TRBV7-9 and TRBJ2-7, is DTGVSQNPRHKITKRGQNVTFRCDPISEHNRLYWYRQTLGQGPEFLTYFQNEAQLEKSRLLSDRFSAERPKGSFSTLEIQRTEQGDSAMYLCASSLAGTTSYEQYFGPGTRLTVT.

V usage is TRBV6-1 and J usage is TRBJ1-2; 9 bases align to TRBD1. J was trimmed by 8 bases and V by 6 bases; bases with no gene match: 4. CDR3 size: 12 residues. CDR1 is MNHNS, CDR2 SASEGT, per germline. The CDR3 DNA sequence: TGTGCCAGCAGGAAGGACAGGGGCGGCTACACCTTC. This gives the protein CASRKDRGGYTF.

This clonotype was counted between two and nine times. The chain has TRBV30 and TRBJ2-7; D is perhaps TRBD1 (6 bases). Trimming stripped 3 bases from V and 0 bases from J, with 15 bases between. This CDR3 has 15 amino acids. Germline V gene data show CDR1 as GTSNPN and CDR2 as SVGIG (reference sequence). The CDR3 spells CAWRDSGTPSYEQYF. CDR3 coding DNA: TGTGCCTGGAGGGATTCCGGGACACCCTCCTACGAGCAGTACTTC.

This clonotype appeared a single time. The rearrangement joins TRBV20-1 to TRBJ1-2, with D hard to call. With 6 bases removed from V and 1 base from J, the gap between germline ends came to 12 bases. Germline lookup yields CDR1 DFQATT and CDR2 SNEGSKA (reference sequence). CDR3 size: 13 residues. The CDR3, as DNA: TGCAGTGCCATCCTGGACGGTAACTATGGCTACACCTTC. Its protein product is CSAILDGNYGYTF.

This clonotype was picked up many times. The rearrangement uses TRBV6-2 or TRBV6-3 and TRBJ1-1; D may be TRBD1 (6 bases). V was cut by 1 base and J by 6 bases, with 12 bases left in between. The V gene's germline CDR1 is MNHEY and CDR2 SVGEGT. This CDR3 region has 14 residues. The CDR3, as DNA: TGTGCCAGCAGTTACTTCTCGTACAGGGCTGAAGCTTTCTTT. Its translation is CASSYFSYRAEAFF.

This chain connects TRBV12-3 or TRBV12-4 to TRBJ2-2; 7 nucleotides agree with TRBD1. The junction had 13 bases not matched to a gene; V was cut back by 8 bases and J by 4 bases. This CDR3 spans 16 amino acids. CDR3 residues: CASHKLASGGTGELFF. CDR3 DNA sequence: TGTGCCAGCCATAAACTTGCATCAGGGGGCACCGGGGAGCTGTTTTTT.

This clonotype was observed at least ten times. The rearrangement links TRBV20-1 to TRBJ2-5; TRBD2 agrees at 7 bases. The CDR3 is 14 residues long. Germline CDR1 is DFQATT and CDR2 is SNEGSKA (reference sequence). The V gene end was trimmed by 6 bases and the J gene end by 4 bases; junction bases not matched to a gene: 11. The chain's CDR3 is CSAVSAGERETQYF. For the CDR3, the DNA is TGCAGTGCCGTCTCTGCGGGGGAGCGAGAGACCCAGTACTTC.

To note about this clonotype: An end of the junction differs from the germline gene, which may be a read error. The chain joins TRBV3-1 to TRBJ1-3, with D unresolved. CDR3 length: 16 amino acids. CDR1 is LGHDT and CDR2 is YNNKEL in the germline V gene (reference sequence). CDR3 residues: CAISLGRSLSGNTIYF. In DNA, the CDR3 is TGTGCCATCAGCCTGGGCCGTTCCTTGAGTGGAAACACCATATATTTT. Full variable domain (missing parts from reference TRBV3-1 and TRBJ1-3): DTAVSQTPKYLVTQMGNDKSIKCEQNLGHDTMYWYKQDSKKFLKIMFSYNNKELIINETVPNRFSPKSPDKAHLNLHINSLELGDSAVYFCAISLGRSLSGNTIYFGEGSWLTVV.

At least ten counts were recorded for this clonotype. The gene calls are TRBV19 and TRBJ2-7; TRBD1 matches 10 bases. The CDR3 covers 14 residues. Looked up from germline, CDR1 is LNHDA and CDR2 is SQIVND (reference sequence). V was clipped by 4 bases and J by 6 bases; unmatched bases: 6. The CDR3 spells CASSRGQGPTEQYF. The CDR3 coding sequence is TGTGCCAGTAGTAGGGGACAGGGGCCCACCGAGCAGTACTTC.

This clonotype was observed many times. The chain recombines TRBV5-1 with TRBJ1-2; no reliable D call. Germline CDR1 reads SGHRS; CDR2 reads YFSETQ. The CDR3 loop spans 14 amino acids. The V and J ends lost 0 bases and 4 bases respectively, with 10 bases between them. The CDR3 DNA reads TGCGCCAGCAGCTTGGAAACACAGATCTATGGCTACACCTTC. Translation gives CASSLETQIYGYTF.

This clonotype was observed many times. This chain connects TRBV12-3 or TRBV12-4 to TRBJ2-7; 8 bases line up with TRBD1. The CDR3 runs to 14 residues. The junction had 8 bases not matched to a gene; V was cut back by 6 bases and J by 4 bases. The CDR3 reads CASSQGAGRYEQYF. CDR3 bases: TGTGCCAGCAGCCAGGGGGCAGGTAGATACGAGCAGTACTTC.

In this sample, this clonotype turned up many times. This rearrangement joins TRBV6-2 or TRBV6-3 to TRBJ1-2; D remains ambiguous. The length of the CDR3 is 13 residues. V lost 5 bases, J lost 0 bases, and 7 bases lay in between. Germline CDR1 MNHEY, CDR2 SVGEGT. The CDR3 nucleotides are TGTGCCAGCAGTCAGAATACTAACTATGGCTACACCTTC. Protein product: CASSQNTNYGYTF.